The present T cell receptor (beta chain) was sequenced within a study of graft-versus-host responses after intestinal transplantation. Study context: Among the recipients, all got anti-thymocyte globulin induction and then tacrolimus and steroids for approximately 3 years.

Produced via immunoSEQ multiplex PCR; TCRdb's table is partial and in-frame only. The top ten hold more than 0.35% of the sample, which has some 90,000 clones, around 90% seen once. This clone was observed once. The antigen is not known. Trimming took off 1 base at V and 5 bases at J, with 6 bases between the two ends. The CDR3 is made up of 12 amino acids. Looked up from germline, CDR1 is SEHNR and CDR2 is FQNEAQ (reference sequence). Study-wide results and limits: In patients with graft-donor T cell macrochimerism, allograft graft-versus-host to host-versus-graft clonal ratios were high. Some GvH clones appeared in ileal mucosa or blood before recipient bone marrow.

The chain couples TRBV7-9 to TRBJ2-7; no firm D call. The receptor's source is a human donor who was the organ donor for an intestinal transplant. The material was unstimulated CD8+ T cells sorted from spleen or lymph node cells, obtained before transplant. The CDR3 region is CASSLGVHEQYF. Written as DNA, the CDR3 is TGTGCCAGCAGCTTAGGCGTCCACGAGCAGTACTTC.